This TCR beta chain emerged from a study of T cell changes during pregnancy in multiple sclerosis. The method was immunoSEQ multiplex PCR; TCRdb's version includes in-frame clones alone and lacks a portion of them. The sample includes about 66,000 clones, 90% to 95% of them seen just once. V was shortened by 1 base and J by 2 bases, with 12 bases between the two germline ends. Germline CDR1 and CDR2: GTSNPN and SVGIG (reference sequence). This CDR3 is built from 14 residues. The chain recombines TRBV30 with TRBJ2-7; no definite D call. The material was CD8+ T cells from peripheral blood mononuclear cells, obtained before pregnancy. This clonotype was obtained from a female donor with multiple sclerosis, enrolled in a pregnancy study. The CDR3 coding sequence is TGTGCCTGGAGTGGCCTCACCACGGCCTACGAGCAGTACTTC. This sequence encodes CAWSGLTTAYEQYF.